This T cell receptor (beta chain) was captured by sequencing in a study (dated by TCRdb to the mid-2010s). Receptor libraries were prepared by RT-PCR. The sequencer listed for this sample is Illumina MiSeq. TCRdb applied fastp at Q25 and MiXCR to the public reads, then kept only in-frame beta chains. Every entry covers one CDR3 protein and lists the most common genes and DNA from its rows. Here the sample has hundreds of thousands of distinct CDR3 sequences; 14% occur a single time. The ten largest clones add up to roughly 3.9% of the sample. The CDR1 and CDR2 encoded by the germline V gene are LGHNA and YNFKEQ. Measured from the cysteine to the phenylalanine, the CDR3 is 17 residues long. Solely the CDR3 DNA is kept, with 51 bases framed from the first base. This clonotype was seen a single time. This receptor's antigen is unknown. Qualities for individual bases were not recorded, and no much larger clone is one base off. One read amounts to weak evidence.

Material for sequencing was memory CD4+ T cells from blood. The receptor was derived from a female donor in good health, serving as a healthy control. The chain employs TRBV4-2 and TRBJ2-1, with a tentative D gene TRBD2 over 7 matching bases. The nucleotide sequence is TGTGTTAGCAGCCAAGATAAGGGGGGGAGCTCCTACAATGAGCAGTTCTTC. Its product reads: CVSSQDKGGSSYNEQFF.